The next 8 T cell receptor beta chains were all read from a single sample in a study of blood T cell repertoires in COVID-19. Clones were read by immunoSEQ multiplex PCR, and TCRdb kept only the in-frame ones, dropping some. The repertoire consists of under 200,000 clones, with 60% to 85% occurring once and the leading ten covering approximately 3%. Material for sequencing was peripheral blood. The receptors were gathered from a man aged 70 or older with acute or convalescent COVID-19.

The CDR3 loop is CASSFARVSYNEQFF. The CDR3 DNA is TGTGCCAGCAGTTTTGCGAGGGTCTCCTACAATGAGCAGTTCTTC. This rearrangement joins TRBV28 to TRBJ2-1; possibly TRBD2 for D (5 bases). V was trimmed by 3 bases and J by 0 bases, leaving 9 bases between them. CDR3 size: 15 residues. Per germline, CDR1 MDHEN and CDR2 SYDVKM.

The rearrangement joins TRBV5-1 to TRBJ2-7, with 10 bases identical to TRBD2. This CDR3 spans 13 amino acids. Trimming took 0 bases from V and 11 from J; bases not matched to a gene: 5. Per germline, CDR1 SGHRS and CDR2 YFSETQ. The CDR3 here is CASSLGLAGVEYF. The CDR3 bases are TGCGCCAGCAGCTTGGGGCTAGCGGGGGTGGAGTACTTC.

The sample holds one count of this clone. The CDR3, as DNA: TGTGCCAGCAGCGCCGGGACAGGGTCTTTTGGGGCCAACGTCCTGACTTTC. Translated: CASSAGTGSFGANVLTF. This chain links TRBV2 with TRBJ2-6; TRBD1 aligns across 9 bases. CDR3 length equals 17 residues. Per the germline V gene, CDR1 is SNHLY and CDR2 is FYNNEI. J lost 3 bases, V lost 6 bases, and 9 bases had no gene match. The full variable domain, with the rest looked up from reference TRBV2 and TRBJ2-6, is EPEVTQTPSHQVTQMGQEVILRCVPISNHLYFYWYRQILGQKVEFLVSFYNNEISEKSEIFDDQFSVERPDGSNFTLKIRSTKLEDSAMYFCASSAGTGSFGANVLTFGAGSRLTVL.

V and J are TRBV2 and TRBJ2-5; TRBD2 matches 7 bases. V lost 6 bases to trimming and J lost 1 base; unmatched junction nucleotides: 2. CDR1 SNHLY and CDR2 FYNNEI come from the germline V gene. The CDR3 loop spans 13 amino acids. CDR3 DNA sequence: TGTGCCAGCAGACCGGGAGGCCAAGAGACCCAGTACTTC. This codes for CASRPGGQETQYF.

This clone was seen more than once but under ten times. The rearrangement links TRBV3-1 (or the pseudogene TRBV3-2) to TRBJ2-1; D is undetermined. In germline, CDR1 is LGHDT, CDR2 YNNKEL (reference sequence). This CDR3 contains 15 residues. Trimming left V 0 bases short and J 4 bases short, with 10 bases between. Here the CDR3 reads CASSQEETLYNEQFF. CDR3 in DNA: TGTGCCAGCAGCCAAGAGGAGACTTTATACAATGAGCAGTTCTTC.

The gene calls are TRBV7-6 and TRBJ2-7, with 7 bases lining up with TRBD2. This CDR3 has 16 amino acids. CDR1 and CDR2 (germline): SGHVS, FNYEAQ. The ends lost 1 base at V and 3 bases at J; junction bases unmatched: 9. The CDR3: CASSLGSVGGLYEQYF. DNA of the CDR3: TGTGCCAGCAGCTTAGGGTCTGTGGGAGGGCTCTACGAGCAGTACTTC.

The gene calls are TRBV6-4 and TRBJ1-6, with 9 bases identical to TRBD1. CDR1 MRHNA and CDR2 SNTAGT come from the germline V gene. The V and J ends lost 6 bases and 7 bases, in that order; junction bases with no gene match: 7. The CDR3 contains 15 residues. The chain's CDR3 is CASRPGQGNNSPLHF. The CDR3 DNA is TGTGCCAGCAGACCGGGACAGGGTAACAATTCACCCCTCCACTTT.

The chain employs TRBV27 and TRBJ1-6; possibly TRBD1 for D (6 bases). CDR3 length: 17 amino acids. Trimming removed 5 bases at V and 2 bases at J, with 16 bases between. Germline CDR1 and CDR2: MNHEY and SMNVEV (reference sequence). CDR3 in DNA: TGTGCCAGCAGTACACAACGACAGGCCGCCTATAATTCACCCCTCCACTTT. Its protein product is CASSTQRQAAYNSPLHF.